This TCR beta chain was found in a study of blood T cell repertoires in COVID-19. Study-wide background: Sites in the United States, Italy and Spain provided acute and convalescent COVID-19 samples. PBMCs, B-cell-depleted T cells, or T cells provided the cDNA or gDNA that made up the material.

Under the authors' procedure: For nucleated cells, counts were estimated from reference gene primer amplification. Clones were sequenced by immunoSEQ multiplex PCR, and TCRdb holds only the in-frame ones, with some missing. The DNA was the basis for D and trimming; V, J and clone size are from that table. The sample contains about 82,000 clones, approximately 80% of which appear only once. Material for sequencing was peripheral blood. This TCR derives from an elderly man with active or convalescent COVID-19.

CDR3 in amino acids: CASSLYATDYGYTF. In nucleotides, the CDR3 is TGTGCCAGCAGCTTATATGCGACAGACTATGGCTACACCTTC. The chain joins TRBV7-9 to TRBJ1-2; a weak D match, TRBD1 (5 bases). CDR1 and CDR2 from the germline V gene are SEHNR and FQNEAQ (reference sequence). The germline V and J ends were trimmed by 2 bases and 3 bases, with 10 bases remaining between them. The CDR3 runs to 14 residues.